This TCR beta chain was obtained from a study of technical replicates of blood from a few donors. Germline values: CDR1 SGHRS, CDR2 YFSETQ. The CDR3 totals 16 residues. V dropped 3 bases and J dropped 2 bases, with 17 bases sitting between them. Sequencing used immunoSEQ multiplex PCR; TCRdb keeps in-frame clones, though not all of them. The sample comprises roughly 68,000 clones, around nine tenths of which are singletons, and approximately 0.39% rests with the top ten. Sample: T cells isolated from PBMCs. The chain carries TRBV5-1 and TRBJ1-1; D uncertain. The sequence derives from a human donor in good health. Written as DNA, the CDR3 is TGCGCCAGCAGCTCCGATCAGCGCAGACCTAACACTGAAGCTTTCTTT. The encoded protein is CASSSDQRRPNTEAFF. Full variable domain (remainder filled in from reference TRBV5-1 and TRBJ1-1): KAGVTQTPRYLIKTRGQQVTLSCSPISGHRSVSWYQQTPGQGLQFLFEYFSETQRNKGNFPGRFSGRQFSNSRSEMNVSTLELGDSALYLCASSSDQRRPNTEAFFGQGTRLTVV.